The T cell receptor beta chain described here comes from a study of blood T cell repertoires in COVID-19 (dated by TCRdb to 2019 to 2021). Study-level background: The collaborator samples originated in the United States, Italy and Spain and spanned the acute and convalescent phases of COVID-19. The prospective study material was composed of cDNA or gDNA derived from T cells, B-cell-depleted T cells, or PBMCs. Deeply sampled blood TCRbeta repertoires from subjects exposed to, actively infected with, or recovered from COVID-19 were included in the dataset. The repertoires were released in a freely available public database meant as a resource for research on the immune response to SARS-CoV-2. Samples came from the ongoing ImmuneRACE study (first 160 participants) plus 1,254 subjects from 6 global collaborators. A de-identified subject ID, COVID-19 status, age in years and sex were almost always included in the sample metadata. Where available, HLA class I and class II types were obtained from metadata supplied by the sample provider rather than from assay-based typing.

At one collaborating source in Seattle, patients were enrolled during active infection and were followed longitudinally through the course of disease. Whole blood was collected in K2EDTA tubes by collaborating institutions according to the institutions' own protocols. For TCRbeta analysis, collaborator samples were shipped as frozen whole blood, as isolated PBMCs, or as DNA extracted from either sample type. A remark on this clone: Its antigen remains unidentified. There are no base qualities to consult, and no much larger clone falls within one base.

From the cysteine through the phenylalanine, the CDR3 covers 11 amino acids. Of the read, only the CDR3 DNA is kept; its 33 bases are in frame from base 1. The germline V gene (reference sequence) specifies MNHNY as CDR1 and SVGAGI as CDR2. V was cut back by 6 bases and J by 4 bases, leaving a gap of 4 bases between them. The study at large found these results: The quantity of clinical and demographic metadata differed by source and by participant and was supplied without curation.

TCRbeta CDR3 regions were amplified from genomic DNA by means of the immunoSEQ Assay, a bias-controlled multiplex PCR. In the authors' own workflow: The number of nucleated cells in each sample was estimated from the amplification of reference gene primers within the assay. To quantify the absolute abundance of each unique TCRbeta CDR3 rearrangement, sequence reads were collapsed and filtered. For each sample, productive Simpson clonality was calculated by taking the square root of Simpson's diversity index across productive rearrangements. TCRdb's version of the immuneACCESS table is confined to in-frame rearrangements and falls short of the full clone set. An unresolved V gene accounts for under half of the shortfall where checked; the remainder is of unknown origin. V and J calls and clone size come straight from that table; D and trimming were deduced from the DNA. Within this sample are approximately 250,000 clones, with around nine tenths of them counted one time only. About a tenth of the sample lies in the top ten.

The chain was built from TRBV6-6 and TRBJ1-5; no D gene call is confident. Sequences were obtained from peripheral blood. The receptor was derived from a woman in her seventies with COVID-19, enrolled during active disease. CDR3 loop: CASSSNQPQHF. The nucleotide sequence is given as TGTGCCAGCAGCTCTAATCAGCCCCAGCATTTT.